Each of the 19 T cell receptor beta chains below was sequenced from the same sample in a study of cytomegalovirus exposure and HLA in healthy donors. Primers: 60 Vbeta forward and 13 Jbeta reverse. The repertoire was sequenced with immunoSEQ multiplex PCR; TCRdb's copy has only in-frame clones and lacks some. Here the sample spans about 160,000 clones, roughly 84% being singletons. Sequenced sample: PBMCs. These receptors were obtained from a man aged 30 to 39 in good health and CMV-seronegative.

The gene calls are TRBV6-5 and TRBJ2-3; TRBD2 matches 13 bases. Trimming removed 2 bases from V and 8 bases from J; junction bases left unmatched: 7. The CDR3 loop spans 16 amino acids. Germline loops: CDR1 MNHEY, CDR2 SVGAGI. The CDR3 region has the DNA TGTGCCAGCAGTTACCGACTAGCGGGGGGACAGGGTACGCAGTATTTT. Translating it yields CASSYRLAGGQGTQYF.

The chain uses TRBV2 and TRBJ2-2, with a possible D match to TRBD1 (5 bases). Trimming removed 5 bases from V and 6 bases from J, with 10 bases in between. This CDR3 comprises 13 residues. Germline V gene lookup returns CDR1 SNHLY and CDR2 FYNNEI. CDR3 amino acids: CASSPGHAGELFF. Written as DNA, the CDR3 is TGTGCCAGCAGTCCAGGACACGCCGGGGAGCTGTTTTTT. The whole variable domain, filled in from reference TRBV2 and TRBJ2-2, reads EPEVTQTPSHQVTQMGQEVILRCVPISNHLYFYWYRQILGQKVEFLVSFYNNEISEKSEIFDDQFSVERPDGSNFTLKIRSTKLEDSAMYFCASSPGHAGELFFGEGSRLTVL.

The chain combines TRBV27 with TRBJ2-1; no clear D. CDR1 is MNHEY and CDR2 is SMNVEV in the germline V gene (reference sequence). CDR3 size: 15 residues. The V end was cut by 2 bases, the J end by 4 bases, with 12 bases between. CDR3 bases: TGTGCCAGCAGTTTAGCTGCACCAACTTACAATGAGCAGTTCTTC. This encodes CASSLAAPTYNEQFF.

The V gene is TRBV6-5, the J gene TRBJ2-3; no firm D call. V gave up 0 bases and J gave up 3 bases, with 13 bases separating them. The CDR3 loop spans 16 amino acids. CDR1 and CDR2 from the germline V gene are MNHEY and SVGAGI. CDR3 sequence: CASSYSLELLTDTQYF. CDR3 nucleotide sequence: TGTGCCAGCAGTTACTCCCTAGAGCTTTTAACAGATACGCAGTATTTT.

The chain uses TRBV18 and TRBJ1-1; TRBD1 matches 8 bases. Germline V CDR1 and CDR2: KGHSH, LQKENI. The CDR3 spans 14 residues. V lost 3 bases, J lost 4 bases, and 4 bases stayed unmatched. CDR3 sequence (DNA): TGTGCCAGCTCACCTCAGGGGGCCAGCACTGAAGCTTTCTTT. It yields the protein CASSPQGASTEAFF.

V and J are TRBV2 and TRBJ1-5; the D gene is possibly TRBD1 (6 bases). Between the trimmed V and J ends, which lost 6 bases and 3 bases, there was a span of 12 bases. The CDR3 loop spans 14 amino acids. Looked up from germline, CDR1 is SNHLY and CDR2 is FYNNEI. This CDR3 reads CASRDSSDNQPQHF. The DNA of the CDR3 is TGTGCCAGCAGGGACAGCTCAGACAATCAGCCCCAGCATTTT. Filled out from reference TRBV2 and TRBJ1-5, the complete variable domain reads EPEVTQTPSHQVTQMGQEVILRCVPISNHLYFYWYRQILGQKVEFLVSFYNNEISEKSEIFDDQFSVERPDGSNFTLKIRSTKLEDSAMYFCASRDSSDNQPQHFGDGTRLSIL.

The chain couples TRBV5-1 to TRBJ2-3, with D perhaps matching TRBD2 (6 bases). In germline, CDR1 is SGHRS, CDR2 YFSETQ. The CDR3 is 15 residues long. V was cut by 0 bases and J by 5 bases, with 13 bases left in between. CDR3 residues: CASSLGGVGGDTQYF. In DNA form, the CDR3 reads TGCGCCAGCAGCTTGGGGGGGGTAGGAGGAGATACGCAGTATTTT.

The gene calls are TRBV19 and TRBJ2-3, with a weak D call TRBD1 (5 bases). This CDR3 comprises 16 residues. Germline CDR1 LNHDA, CDR2 SQIVND (reference sequence). V was trimmed by 3 bases and J by 3 bases, leaving 16 bases between them. The CDR3 loop reads CASSIGRGRVTDTQYF. The CDR3, as DNA: TGTGCCAGTAGTATCGGAAGGGGAAGGGTTACAGATACGCAGTATTTT.

Worth noting for this clone: Sequence at one end of the junction differs from germline and may be a read error. The genes are TRBV7-7 and TRBJ2-1, with 8 bases matching TRBD2. The V gene's germline CDR1 is SSHAT and CDR2 FNYEAQ (reference sequence). The CDR3 is 13 amino acids. The DNA for the CDR3 is TGTGCTAGCAGCCTGGGACTAGTTAATGAGCAGTTCTTC. Translating it yields CASSLGLVNEQFF.

The sample holds a few counts of this clone. The chain uses TRBV15 and TRBJ2-3; the match to TRBD2 covers 7 bases. Germline CDR1 LNHNV, CDR2 YYDKDF (reference sequence). This CDR3 is built from 15 residues. V lost 0 bases, J lost 1 base, and 1 base stayed unmatched. In DNA form, the CDR3 reads TGTGCCACCAGCAGAGATGCGGGGGGCACAGATACGCAGTATTTT. This translates into CATSRDAGGTDTQYF.

This chain links TRBV10-3 with TRBJ2-7, with unresolved D. Germline V lookup: CDR1 ENHRY, CDR2 SYGVKD. The V end was cut by 11 bases, the J end by 1 base, with 18 bases between. This CDR3 has 14 residues. The CDR3 here is CAVPPTVFSYEQYF. CDR3 DNA sequence: TGTGCCGTTCCGCCTACGGTGTTTTCCTACGAGCAGTACTTC.

The chain is built from TRBV4-1 and TRBJ2-3, with 7 bases fitting TRBD2. Trimming cost V 4 bases and J 7 bases; bases outside gene matches: 17. The CDR3 loop spans 17 amino acids. Germline V lookup: CDR1 MGHRA, CDR2 YSYEKL. CDR3 DNA: TGCGCCAGCAGCCTACTAATCCCGGGACTATCGAAACATACGCAGTATTTT. It yields the protein CASSLLIPGLSKHTQYF.

This clone was picked up one time. The chain is built from TRBV12-5 and TRBJ2-3; 10 nucleotides match TRBD2. There are 16 residues in the CDR3. Germline loops: CDR1 LGHNT, CDR2 FRNRAP. After removal of 4 bases from V and 6 bases from J, the junction contained 10 bases not matched to a gene. In DNA form, the CDR3 reads TGTGCTAGTGGTTCCCCTAGCGGGAGTGAGACGGATACGCAGTATTTT. It specifies CASGSPSGSETDTQYF.

V gene TRBV27 combines with J gene TRBJ1-2, with 10 bases lining up with TRBD1. CDR1 MNHEY and CDR2 SMNVEV come from the germline V gene (reference sequence). Trimming at V came to 4 bases and at J to 4 bases, leaving 6 bases not matched to a gene. The CDR3 consists of 15 residues. CDR3 in DNA: TGTGCCAGCAGTTCCAGGGACAGGGGAGCCTATGGCTACACCTTC. Residues: CASSSRDRGAYGYTF.

This chain uses TRBV4-3 with TRBJ2-5, with a tentative D call TRBD1 (6 bases). The DNA end lines up better with TRBJ2-7; the J call may be wrong. CDR1 is LGHNA and CDR2 is YSLEER in the germline V gene. There are 15 residues in the CDR3. The CDR3 is CASSQGTASSYEQYF. DNA of the CDR3: TGCGCCAGCAGCCAAGGGACAGCGAGCTCCTACGAGCAGTACTTC.

A few counts support this clone. The rearrangement uses TRBV6-5 and TRBJ2-7; possible D gene TRBD2, 5 bases. V was pared by 9 bases and J by 6 bases, with 9 bases between. The germline V gene has CDR1 MNHEY and CDR2 SVGAGI. CDR3 size: 10 residues. This chain's CDR3 is CARGRGEQYF. The CDR3 DNA sequence: TGTGCCAGGGGTCGGGGCGAGCAGTACTTC.

The chain links TRBV12-5 to TRBJ2-2; TRBD1 matches at 8 bases. The length of the CDR3 is 17 residues. Trimming took 1 base from V and 5 from J; bases not matched to a gene: 9. Germline lookup yields CDR1 LGHNT and CDR2 FRNRAP. This CDR3 reads CASGLDPDRVRTGELFF. CDR3 nucleotide sequence: TGTGCTAGTGGTTTGGACCCGGACAGGGTGAGGACCGGGGAGCTGTTTTTT. Full variable domain (remainder filled in from reference TRBV12-5 and TRBJ2-2): DARVTQTPRHKVTEMGQEVTMRCQPILGHNTVFWYRQTMMQGLELLAYFRNRAPLDDSGMPKDRFSAEMPDATLATLKIQPSEPRDSAVYFCASGLDPDRVRTGELFFGEGSRLTVL.

V gene TRBV19 combines with J gene TRBJ2-1; 8 positions match TRBD2. The CDR3 has 15 residues. V shed 4 bases, J shed 4 bases, and the junction held 6 bases outside the gene matches. Germline V lookup: CDR1 LNHDA, CDR2 SQIVND (reference sequence). The CDR3 loop is CASSTLAEGYNEQFF. CDR3 DNA: TGTGCCAGTAGTACACTAGCGGAGGGTTACAATGAGCAGTTCTTC.

The V and J genes are TRBV6-5 and TRBJ1-2, with a weak D call TRBD1 (6 bases). Germline V lookup: CDR1 MNHEY, CDR2 SVGAGI. V was shortened by 4 bases and J by 8 bases, with 17 bases between the two germline ends. The CDR3 is made up of 14 amino acids. The CDR3 nucleotides are TGTGCCAGCAGTTCCCCCCGGAACAGGGACGGCTACACCTTC. Residues: CASSSPRNRDGYTF.